The 14 T cell receptor beta chains below come from one sample, sequenced in a study of cytomegalovirus exposure and HLA in healthy donors. 60 Vbeta and 13 Jbeta primers were used in PCR. Libraries were prepared by immunoSEQ multiplex PCR; TCRdb keeps only in-frame clonotypes and omits some of them. This sample's clone table lists some 150,000 clones. Material: PBMCs. The receptors were gathered from a woman younger than 30 in good health and CMV-seronegative.

The rearrangement links TRBV29-1 to TRBJ2-5, with 11 bases lining up with TRBD1. V was clipped by 3 bases and J by 2 bases; unmatched bases: 2. This CDR3 has 14 amino acids. CDR1 and CDR2 (germline): SQVTM, ANQGSEA. This CDR3 reads CSVDRDRGQETQYF. CDR3 sequence (DNA): TGCAGCGTTGATCGGGACAGGGGGCAAGAGACCCAGTACTTC.

The J gene is TRBJ2-3, the V gene TRBV5-4; perhaps TRBD2 as D (6 bases). Trimming left V 4 bases short and J 4 bases short, with 13 bases between. This CDR3 region has 14 residues. CDR1 is SGHNT, CDR2 YYREEE, per germline (reference sequence). In DNA form, the CDR3 reads TGTGCCAGCAGCCCCGGGCGGGATCCAGATACGCAGTATTTT. Translating it yields CASSPGRDPDTQYF. Complete variable domain (other parts from reference TRBV5-4 and TRBJ2-3): ETGVTQSPTHLIKTRGQQVTLRCSSQSGHNTVSWYQQALGQGPQFIFQYYREEENGRGNFPPRFSGLQFPNYSSELNVNALELDDSALYLCASSPGRDPDTQYFGPGTRLTVL.

The chain links TRBV19 to TRBJ1-2, with unresolved D. The V gene's germline CDR1 is LNHDA and CDR2 SQIVND (reference sequence). The CDR3 runs to 12 residues. Trimming left V 8 bases short and J 4 bases short, with 11 bases between. CDR3 DNA sequence: TGTGCCAGTCAGTGGAGCGGCTATGGCTACACCTTC. Translated, it gives CASQWSGYGYTF. The whole variable domain, remainder taken from reference TRBV19 and TRBJ1-2, is DGGITQSPKYLFRKEGQNVTLSCEQNLNHDAMYWYRQDPGQGLRLIYYSQIVNDFQKGDIAEGYSVSREKKESFPLTVTSAQKNPTAFYLCASQWSGYGYTFGSGTRLTVV.

The chain couples TRBV27 to TRBJ2-7, with D possibly matching TRBD2 (5 bases). The CDR3 runs to 15 residues. The germline CDR1 and CDR2 sequences are MNHEY and SMNVEV (reference sequence). The ends were cut back, 3 bases at V and 1 base at J, with 13 bases in the middle. The CDR3 loop reads CASSFKAGLSYEQYF. CDR3 nucleotide sequence: TGTGCCAGCAGTTTTAAGGCGGGTTTATCCTACGAGCAGTACTTC.

The chain recombines TRBV9 with TRBJ2-1, with D possibly TRBD2 on 5 matching bases. The CDR3 has 15 amino acids. V lost 0 bases and J 0 bases, leaving 7 bases between the germline ends. The germline gives CDR1 SGDLS, CDR2 YYNGEE. CDR3 residues: CASSVGAASYNEQFF. In DNA form, the CDR3 reads TGTGCCAGCAGCGTAGGAGCGGCCTCCTACAATGAGCAGTTCTTC.

The chain has TRBV4-2 and TRBJ2-1; maybe TRBD2 (6 bases). The CDR3 contains 13 residues. Trimming took off 1 base at V and 9 bases at J, with 10 bases between the two ends. Germline V gives CDR1 LGHNA, CDR2 YNFKEQ. The CDR3 region is CASSQASESEQFF. The CDR3 DNA sequence: TGTGCCAGCAGCCAAGCTAGCGAAAGTGAGCAGTTCTTC.

The chain is built from TRBV18 and TRBJ1-4, with a weak D call TRBD1 (6 bases). Trimming took 6 bases from V and 2 from J, leaving 22 bases between them. Germline assignment: CDR1 KGHSH and CDR2 LQKENI. The CDR3 has 18 amino acids. CDR3 loop: CASSEYVHTGTTNEKLFF. As DNA, the CDR3 is TGTGCCAGCTCCGAATACGTTCACACAGGGACGACTAATGAAAAACTGTTTTTT.

The chain joins TRBV11-3 to TRBJ1-1; 7 bases align to TRBD1. Germline lookup yields CDR1 SGHNT and CDR2 YENEEA. This CDR3 contains 15 residues. The ends lost 6 bases at V and 13 bases at J; junction bases unmatched: 20. The CDR3 loop is CASSFKRKGGLGVFF. The CDR3 DNA follows: TGTGCCAGCAGTTTTAAGAGGAAAGGGGGCTTAGGGGTTTTCTTT.

This chain uses TRBV18 with TRBJ2-1; 10 nucleotides match TRBD1. The length of the CDR3 is 13 residues. The trim removed 3 bases at V and 10 bases at J, leaving 3 bases unmatched. Germline CDR1 is KGHSH and CDR2 is LQKENI. The DNA for the CDR3 is TGTGCCAGCTCACCTCCGGGACAGGGGGAGCAGTTCTTC. The encoded protein is CASSPPGQGEQFF.

The gene calls are TRBV11-2 and TRBJ2-7; a possible D gene is TRBD1 (5 bases). V was pared by 3 bases and J by 2 bases, with 8 bases between. From germline, CDR1 is SGHAT and CDR2 FQNNGV. This CDR3 comprises 13 residues. DNA for the CDR3: TGTGCCAGCAGCTTGGCAGGGACCTACGAGCAGTACTTC. It translates to CASSLAGTYEQYF. Using reference TRBV11-2 and TRBJ2-7 for the parts outside the CDR3, the full variable domain is EAGVAQSPRYKIIEKRQSVAFWCNPISGHATLYWYQQILGQGPKLLIQFQNNGVVDDSQLPKDRFSAERLKGVDSTLKIQPAKLEDSAVYLCASSLAGTYEQYFGPGTRLTVT.

The chain couples TRBV4-2 to TRBJ2-1; TRBD2 agrees at 11 bases. The J segment lost 9 bases and the V segment lost 1 base, leaving 2 bases of the junction unmatched. Germline loops: CDR1 LGHNA, CDR2 YNFKEQ. The CDR3 runs 14 residues. CDR3 loop: CASSQGLAGSEQFF. CDR3 in DNA: TGTGCCAGCAGCCAAGGACTAGCGGGAAGTGAGCAGTTCTTC.

The J gene is TRBJ2-3, the V gene TRBV28, with 7 nucleotides matching TRBD2. This CDR3 is built from 16 residues. Germline CDR1 MDHEN, CDR2 SYDVKM. After removal of 7 bases from V and 3 bases from J, the junction contained 13 bases not matched to a gene. The CDR3 is CASNLLTTGGTDTQYF. CDR3 DNA sequence: TGTGCCAGCAATCTTTTGACAACGGGAGGTACAGATACGCAGTATTTT.

The V gene is TRBV6-5, the J gene TRBJ2-1; the match to TRBD2 covers 13 bases. The CDR3 sequence is 13 residues long. The J segment lost 10 bases and the V segment lost 7 bases, leaving 4 bases of the junction unmatched. Germline loops: CDR1 MNHEY, CDR2 SVGAGI. CDR3: CASKLGLAGEQFF. The CDR3 nucleotides are TGTGCCAGCAAATTGGGACTAGCGGGAGAGCAGTTCTTC.

The V and J genes are TRBV7-2 and TRBJ2-2; the D is unclear. CDR1 and CDR2 from the germline V gene are SGHTA and FQGNSA. V gave up 2 bases and J gave up 8 bases, with 12 bases separating them. This CDR3 comprises 14 residues. CDR3 bases: TGTGCCAGCAGCTTACCCCGGAGTCGAGGGGAGCTGTTTTTT. Translated: CASSLPRSRGELFF.